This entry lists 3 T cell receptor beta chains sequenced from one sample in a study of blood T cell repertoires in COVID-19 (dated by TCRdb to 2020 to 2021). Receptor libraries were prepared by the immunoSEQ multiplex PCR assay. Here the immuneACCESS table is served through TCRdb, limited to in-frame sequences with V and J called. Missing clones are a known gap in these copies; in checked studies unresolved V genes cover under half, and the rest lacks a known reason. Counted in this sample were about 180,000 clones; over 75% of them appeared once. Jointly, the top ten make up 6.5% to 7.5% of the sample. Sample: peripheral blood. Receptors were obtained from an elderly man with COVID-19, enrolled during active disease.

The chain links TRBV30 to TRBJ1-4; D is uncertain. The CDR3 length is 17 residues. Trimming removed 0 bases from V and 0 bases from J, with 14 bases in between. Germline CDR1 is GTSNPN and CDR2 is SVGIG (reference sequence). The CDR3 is CAWSVLVTPSTNEKLFF. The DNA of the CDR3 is TGTGCCTGGAGTGTACTGGTAACTCCTTCAACTAATGAAAAACTGTTTTTT. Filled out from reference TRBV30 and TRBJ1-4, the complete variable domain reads SQTIHQWPATLVQPVGSPLSLECTVEGTSNPNLYWYRQAAGRGLQLLFYSVGIGQISSEVPQNLSASRPQDRQFILSSKKLLLSDSGFYLCAWSVLVTPSTNEKLFFGSGTQLSVL.

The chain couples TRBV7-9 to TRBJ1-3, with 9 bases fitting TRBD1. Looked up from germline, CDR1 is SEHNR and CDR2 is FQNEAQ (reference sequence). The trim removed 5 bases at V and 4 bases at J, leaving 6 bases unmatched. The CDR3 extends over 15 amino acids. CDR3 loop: CASSPAGTGGNTIYF. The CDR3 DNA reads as TGTGCCAGCAGCCCTGCCGGGACAGGGGGAAACACCATATATTTT.

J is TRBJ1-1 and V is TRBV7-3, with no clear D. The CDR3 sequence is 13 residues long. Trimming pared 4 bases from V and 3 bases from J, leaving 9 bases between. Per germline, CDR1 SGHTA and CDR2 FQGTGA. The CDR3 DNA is TGTGCCAGCAGCTCCCCCGGGGACACTGAAGCTTTCTTT. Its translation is CASSSPGDTEAFF.